These T cell receptor beta chains were read from a single sample in a study of blood T cell repertoires in COVID-19. Sequencing was performed with immunoSEQ multiplex PCR; in TCRdb, only in-frame clones are kept and a portion is missing. The table lists fewer than 300,000 clones, roughly 85% of them singletons. Material for sequencing was PBMCs or T cells enriched from blood (not recorded which). The receptors were sampled from a woman younger than 45 who had recovered from COVID-19. Both conserved end residues are part of each CDR3. The D gene is left open where the match is weak. The size entry is marked missing in some rows and otherwise reads once, few, many or a size class.

>TRBD2|NA|TRBV24-1|TRBJ2-1
TGTGCCACAGCGACTAGCGGGAGTGGGGGCTCCTACAATGAGCAGTTCTTC
CATATSGSGGSYNEQFF
>TRBD1|NA|TRBV7-2|TRBJ1-5
TGTGCCAGCAGCCCCCTTCGACAGGGGGATCAGCCCCAGCATTTT
CASSPLRQGDQPQHF
>TRBD1|NA|TRBV19|TRBJ1-3
TGTGCCAGTAGTCGAACAGGGGGCTCTGGAAACACCATATATTTT
CASSRTGGSGNTIYF
>NA|NA|TRBV4-1|TRBJ1-1
TGCGCCAGCAGCCACGGGTTTCTCGCTGAAGCTTTCTTT
CASSHGFLAEAFF
>NA|NA|TRBV5-4|TRBJ1-3
TGTGCCAGCAGCTCCGGAGACTCTGGAAACACCATATATTTT
CASSSGDSGNTIYF
>NA|NA|TRBV9|TRBJ1-1
TGTGCCAGCAGCGCTGATATACAGGGTCCTTACACTGAAGCTTTCTTT
CASSADIQGPYTEAFF
>TRBD1|NA|TRBV28|TRBJ1-2
TGTGCCAGCAGCCGTAACAGGGGTAGGGTTGGCTACACCTTC
CASSRNRGRVGYTF
>NA|NA|TRBV7-2|TRBJ1-4
TGTGCCAGCAGTAAAACAGGGCCAACTAATGAAAAACTGTTTTTT
CASSKTGPTNEKLFF
>NA|once|TRBV28|TRBJ1-4
TGTGCCAGCAGTGATACCGTTTTGGGCGATGAAAAACTGTTTTTT
CASSDTVLGDEKLFF
>TRBD1|NA|TRBV12-3/TRBV12-4|TRBJ1-1
TGTGCCAGCAGCCCCGGACAGGCACGGGGAGCTTTCTTT
CASSPGQARGAFF
>TRBD1|NA|TRBV7-9|TRBJ2-7
TGTGCCAGCAGCTCGGACAGGTTACCCTACGAGCAGTACTTC
CASSSDRLPYEQYF
>NA|NA|TRBV5-1|TRBJ2-2
TGCGCCAGCAGCTTGGGTCCTGGGGAGCTGTTTTTT
CASSLGPGELFF
>NA|NA|TRBV27|TRBJ2-5
TGTGCCAGCAGTTTATCGTACAGAGTGCAAGAGACCCAGTACTTC
CASSLSYRVQETQYF
>NA|NA|TRBV7-8|TRBJ2-1
TGTGCCAGCAGCACCCGGGCCTTAGCGTACAATGAGCAGTTCTTC
CASSTRALAYNEQFF
>NA|NA|TRBV28|TRBJ1-2
TGTGCCAGCAGTTTAATTTATACCGGAGGGACGACCTATGGCTACACCTTC
CASSLIYTGGTTYGYTF
>NA|few|TRBV10-3|TRBJ1-5
TGTGCCATCAGTGAAGAGGCCGTATTTAGCAATCAGCCCCAGCATTTT
CAISEEAVFSNQPQHF
>TRBD1|NA|TRBV10-1|TRBJ1-1
TGCGCCAGCACCGCGGACAGGGGGCGGCAGCTGGCTTTCTTT
CASTADRGRQLAFF
>NA|NA|TRBV5-1|TRBJ1-6
TGCGCCAGCAGCTTGGCCTCCGGACACCCTTCGCTTTATAATTCACCCCTCCACTTT
CASSLASGHPSLYNSPLHF
>NA|NA|TRBV10-3|TRBJ2-5
TGTGCCATCAGCGAGCAGGGTTTTGGGGAGACCCAGTACTTC
CAISEQGFGETQYF
>NA|NA|TRBV4-1|TRBJ1-1
TGCGCCAGCAGCCAATCCCCCCGAGGAGCGGGGAACACTGAAGCTTTCTTT
CASSQSPRGAGNTEAFF
>TRBD1|NA|TRBV5-1|TRBJ1-2
TGCGCCAGCAGCTTGGTTTGGACAGGCGCCCCAGTCGGCTACACCTTC
CASSLVWTGAPVGYTF
>TRBD1|NA|TRBV27|TRBJ1-4
TGTGCCAGCAGTTCGGGACAGCTGAACGAAAAACTGTTTTTT
CASSSGQLNEKLFF
>NA|NA|TRBV7-9|TRBJ2-2
TGTGCCAGCAGCAGGACACCCGCGAACACCGGGGAGCTGTTTTTT
CASSRTPANTGELFF
>NA|NA|TRBV2|TRBJ2-5
TGTGCCAGCAGTCCAACAGGGCCCAAGGAGACCCAGTACTTC
CASSPTGPKETQYF
>TRBD1|NA|TRBV28|TRBJ2-7
TGTGCCAGCAGGCAAACAGGGGGCCCTCTCGAGCAGTACTTC
CASRQTGGPLEQYF
>NA|NA|TRBV30|TRBJ1-4
TGTGCCTGGAGGCCACGGAGCCGGGGGGCCGGGGAAAAACTGTTTTTT
CAWRPRSRGAGEKLFF
>NA|NA|TRBV28|TRBJ2-3
TGTGCCAGCAGACGCCGTACAGTTGTTACTAGCACAGATACGCAGTATTTT
CASRRRTVVTSTDTQYF
>TRBD1|NA|TRBV5-1|TRBJ2-7
TGCGCCAGCAGCGGACAGGGGGCTACCTACGAGCAGTACTTC
CASSGQGATYEQYF
>TRBD2|NA|TRBV5-8|TRBJ2-7
TGTGCCAGCAGCGTGGGACTAGCGGGAGGGGACGAGCAGTACTTC
CASSVGLAGGDEQYF
>TRBD1|NA|TRBV11-2|TRBJ2-5
TGTGCCAGCAGCTCCGGGACAGGGGGCTTGTACCAAGAGACCCAGTACTTC
CASSSGTGGLYQETQYF
>NA|NA|TRBV29-1|TRBJ2-6
TGCAGCGTCGGAACTTGGGCCTCTGGGGCCAACGTCCTGACTTTC
CSVGTWASGANVLTF
>TRBD2|few|TRBV9|TRBJ2-1
TGTGCCAGCAGCGGATTACTAGCGGGAGCCTACAATGAGCAGTTCTTC
CASSGLLAGAYNEQFF
>NA|once|TRBV28|TRBJ1-6
TGTGCCAGCAGGAAGGGCGGGACTAACTATAATTCACCCCTCCACTTT
CASRKGGTNYNSPLHF
>NA|NA|TRBV4-1|TRBJ2-2
TGCGCCAGCAGCCAAGGTGGGAGAGGGACCGGGGAGCTGTTTTTT
CASSQGGRGTGELFF
>NA|NA|TRBV7-2|TRBJ2-5
TGTGCCAGCAGACAGGGATTAGAGACCCAGTACTTC
CASRQGLETQYF
>NA|NA|TRBV6-1|TRBJ1-1
TGTGCCAGCAGTGAAGGCCAGTACCAAGCTTTCTTT
CASSEGQYQAFF
>NA|NA|TRBV11-1|TRBJ2-1
TGTGCCAGCAGCCTCAAAGGGGGAAATGAGCAGTTCTTC
CASSLKGGNEQFF
>TRBD1|NA|TRBV7-6|TRBJ2-2
TGTGCCAGCAGCTTAGCCGGGACAGGGTACACCGGGGAGCTGTTTTTT
CASSLAGTGYTGELFF
>TRBD2|once|TRBV9|TRBJ2-1
TGTGCCAGCAGCGTAGCTATACAGCTAGCGGGAGGCTACAATGAGCAGTTCTTC
CASSVAIQLAGGYNEQFF
>TRBD1|NA|TRBV28|TRBJ1-1
TGTGCCAGCAGTTTCCCGACAGGGGGGTACGCTGAAGCTTTCTTT
CASSFPTGGYAEAFF
>TRBD2|NA|TRBV28|TRBJ2-5
TGTGCCAGCAGACGCGGGAGTTCAGACGGCCAAGAGACCCAGTACTTC
CASRRGSSDGQETQYF
>NA|NA|TRBV19|TRBJ2-1
TGTGCCAGTAGGTCCGGGTTGAATGAGCAGTTCTTC
CASRSGLNEQFF
>NA|NA|TRBV28|TRBJ2-7
TGTGCCAGCACAGATAAATCCTACGAGCAGTACTTC
CASTDKSYEQYF